A selection of T cell receptor beta chains follows, all from one sample in a study of shared T cell receptors in the human thymus. Libraries were prepared by immunoSEQ multiplex PCR; TCRdb keeps only in-frame clonotypes and omits some of them. The table has more than 550,000 clones, about 90% seen once; the top ten hold about 0.0094%. The data also belong to a second study, concerning human thymus T cells.

Sequenced input: thymocytes. These receptors were obtained from a boy under two years old with a congenital heart defect. Both conserved end residues are part of each CDR3. Each record gives: D gene, V gene, clone size, J gene, CDR3 DNA, CDR3 protein. A D gene is named only where the DNA matches it firmly. Size values are once, few and many counts, or a class for expanded clones, and some rows have none.

.	TRBV6-1	.	TRBJ2-2	TGTGCCAGCAGTGGTTCGGCAGGGGCTCTAACCGGGGAGCTGTTTTTT	CASSGSAGALTGELFF
.	TRBV7-9	few	TRBJ1-2	TGTGCCAGCAGCTTAGCGGTCGGTCCTTCCTATGGCTACACCTTC	CASSLAVGPSYGYTF
TRBD2	TRBV11-3	.	TRBJ2-5	TGTGCCAGCAGCTTAGAGCGAGCGGGGGGGCCAGAGACCCAGTACTTC	CASSLERAGGPETQYF
.	TRBV2	.	TRBJ1-5	TGTGCCAGCAGCGGTCGGCAAGGAGCTAATCAGCCCCAGCATTTT	CASSGRQGANQPQHF
TRBD2	TRBV5-4	.	TRBJ2-2	TGTGCCAGCAGCACCGGAGCGGGAGAGAATCGTATCGGGGAGCTGTTTTTT	CASSTGAGENRIGELFF
.	TRBV5-1	.	TRBJ2-7	TGCGCCAGCAGCGGACAGACCGAATCCTACGAGCAGTACTTC	CASSGQTESYEQYF
.	TRBV5-1	.	TRBJ2-1	TGCGCCAGCAGCTCCCCGCGGACAGAAATAAGCTCCTACAATGAGCAGTTCTTC	CASSSPRTEISSYNEQFF
TRBD2	TRBV4-3	once	TRBJ2-1	TGCGCCAGCAGCCAAGAGGGCCGACTAGCGGGGGGGGTTGATGAGCAGTTCTTC	CASSQEGRLAGGVDEQFF
TRBD1	TRBV10-3	.	TRBJ2-5	TGTGCCACCCGGACAGGGGCCAGGGAGACCCAGTACTTC	CATRTGARETQYF
.	TRBV27	.	TRBJ1-6	TGTGCCAGCAGTCATGGACAGCTTAGCTCCTATAATTCACCCCTCCACTTT	CASSHGQLSSYNSPLHF
TRBD2	TRBV28	few	TRBJ2-4	TGTGCCAGCAGTTTATTCCTAGCGGACTTAGCCAAAAACATTCAGTACTTC	CASSLFLADLAKNIQYF
.	TRBV7-2	.	TRBJ1-2	TGTGCCACTACACAGGGTAACTATGGCTACACCTTC	CATTQGNYGYTF
.	TRBV5-1	once	TRBJ2-1	TGCGCCAGCAGCCAGGGGTGGAATGAGCAGTTCTTC	CASSQGWNEQFF
.	TRBV9	.	TRBJ2-7	TGTGCCAGCAGTAAGCGGGTGACGGGTGACGAGCAGTACTTC	CASSKRVTGDEQYF
.	TRBV4-1	.	TRBJ2-1	TGCGCCAGCAGCCAAGATGGCAGGGAGCAGTTCTTC	CASSQDGREQFF
.	TRBV4-3	.	TRBJ2-7	TGCGCCAGCAGCCAAGAATTAGGGAGGAACGGTCAGACCTCCTACGAGCAGTACTTC	CASSQELGRNGQTSYEQYF
TRBD2	TRBV28	.	TRBJ2-5	TGTGCCAGCAGAAGTACTCTTGGACTAGCGGGATGGGAGACCCAGTACTTC	CASRSTLGLAGWETQYF
TRBD2	TRBV5-5	.	TRBJ2-7	TGTGCCAGCAGCCGGGGACTAGCGGGGCTCCGGTACGAGCAGTACTTC	CASSRGLAGLRYEQYF
TRBD2	TRBV28	.	TRBJ2-1	TGTGCCAGCACCATGACTAGCGGGGGGGCTTGTGAGCAGTTCTTC	CASTMTSGGACEQFF
TRBD1	TRBV5-1	.	TRBJ1-4	TGCGCCAGCAGCTGGCTCCCACCGGGACAGAGACCAACTAATGAAAAACTGTTTTTT	CASSWLPPGQRPTNEKLFF
.	TRBV6-5	.	TRBJ1-5	TGTGCCAGCAGTTATAGGAGGGACCAGCCCCAGCATTTT	CASSYRRDQPQHF
.	TRBV7-2	.	TRBJ2-7	TGTGCCAGCAGCTTCTCGGACAGACCCTACGAGCAGTACTTC	CASSFSDRPYEQYF
TRBD1	TRBV15	.	TRBJ2-7	TGTGCCACCAGCAGGATGACAGGGGACCTCTACGAGCAGTACTTC	CATSRMTGDLYEQYF
.	TRBV4-1	.	TRBJ2-3	TGCGCCAGCAGCCAAGAGGGGCCCCAACATAACACAGATACGCAGTATTTT	CASSQEGPQHNTDTQYF
TRBD2	TRBV6-1	.	TRBJ2-1	TGTGCCAGCCTGATTCATAGCGGGGGGGCACGGGAGCAGTTCTTC	CASLIHSGGAREQFF
.	TRBV10-3	.	TRBJ2-3	TGTGCCATCAGGGGGGCAAAGGATACGCAGTATTTT	CAIRGAKDTQYF
.	TRBV28	.	TRBJ1-3	TGTGCCAGCAGTATACGACAAGGTCTCTCTGGAAACACCATATATTTT	CASSIRQGLSGNTIYF